This T cell receptor (beta chain) was sequenced in a study of OX40 agonist ivuxolimab in advanced cancers. Only a few counts were recorded for this clone. Autoimmune disease history or systemic immunosuppression was exclusionary. Germline V lookup: CDR1 SGHDN, CDR2 FVKESK. V was trimmed by 1 base and J by 2 bases, leaving 10 bases between them. This CDR3 comprises 15 residues. Profiled with immunoSEQ multiplex PCR; TCRdb holds only in-frame clones, not every one. The table records about 76,000 clones, 80% to 90% of them present only once. The V call is TRBV14, the J call TRBJ2-3, with D uncertain. The specimen comprised CD4+ or CD8+ T cells sorted from blood, sampled in a trial of the OX40 agonist ivuxolimab. The receptor's source is an adult with an advanced solid tumor such as melanoma, head and neck, liver or kidney cancer. The DNA of the CDR3 is TGTGCCAGCAGCCAAGGTACCAGGAACACAGATACGCAGTATTTT. Its translation: CASSQGTRNTDTQYF.